This T cell receptor beta chain emerged from a study of CXCR3-negative and CXCR3-positive naive CD8 T cells. General study results and limits: Fresh PBMCs served for most assays, and CXCR3 expression fell partially after cryopreservation. TRB CDR3s were more hydrophobic in CXCR3-positive than in CXCR3-negative naive cells. Memory CD8+ T cell repertoires were far less diverse than both naive subsets. Naive subsets had comparable surface CD5, so TRB CDR3 properties gauged TCR strength.

This CDR3 has 14 amino acids. Germline V gene sequence: CDR1 SGHVS, CDR2 FNYEAQ. UMI-tagged TRB cDNA libraries were built via 5' RACE. TCRdb derives one entry per CDR3 protein from the 5' RACE reads, leaving out DNA. The record lists around 63,000 distinct CDR3 sequences, of which the ten most abundant hold over 4%. Worth noting for this clonotype: What it recognizes is unknown.

This rearrangement joins TRBV7-6 to TRBJ2-1; TCRdb reports TRBD1, a call that lacks DNA to check it against. Sequenced sample: naive CXCR3+ CD8+ T cells from blood. Subset specified: CD45RO-CCR7+CD27+CD95- naive CD8+ T cells expressing CXCR3 (TNR3+). This clonotype originated in a human donor in good health. Some clones in this sample may be carry-over from other donors' samples. CDR3 residues: CASSLAGGGDEQFF.